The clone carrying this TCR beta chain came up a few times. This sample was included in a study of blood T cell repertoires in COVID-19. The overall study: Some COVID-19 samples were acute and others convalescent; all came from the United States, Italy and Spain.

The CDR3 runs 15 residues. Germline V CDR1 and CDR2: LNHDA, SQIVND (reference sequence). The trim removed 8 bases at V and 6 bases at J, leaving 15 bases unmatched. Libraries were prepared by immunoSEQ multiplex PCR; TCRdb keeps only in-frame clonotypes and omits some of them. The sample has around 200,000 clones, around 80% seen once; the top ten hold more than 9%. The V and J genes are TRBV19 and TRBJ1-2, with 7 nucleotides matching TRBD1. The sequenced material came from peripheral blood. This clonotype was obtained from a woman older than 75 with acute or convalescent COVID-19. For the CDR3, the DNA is TGTGCCAGTCAGCCCGCCGGGACAGATTATGATGGCTACACCTTC. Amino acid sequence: CASQPAGTDYDGYTF. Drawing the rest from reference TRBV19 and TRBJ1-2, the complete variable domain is DGGITQSPKYLFRKEGQNVTLSCEQNLNHDAMYWYRQDPGQGLRLIYYSQIVNDFQKGDIAEGYSVSREKKESFPLTVTSAQKNPTAFYLCASQPAGTDYDGYTFGSGTRLTVV.